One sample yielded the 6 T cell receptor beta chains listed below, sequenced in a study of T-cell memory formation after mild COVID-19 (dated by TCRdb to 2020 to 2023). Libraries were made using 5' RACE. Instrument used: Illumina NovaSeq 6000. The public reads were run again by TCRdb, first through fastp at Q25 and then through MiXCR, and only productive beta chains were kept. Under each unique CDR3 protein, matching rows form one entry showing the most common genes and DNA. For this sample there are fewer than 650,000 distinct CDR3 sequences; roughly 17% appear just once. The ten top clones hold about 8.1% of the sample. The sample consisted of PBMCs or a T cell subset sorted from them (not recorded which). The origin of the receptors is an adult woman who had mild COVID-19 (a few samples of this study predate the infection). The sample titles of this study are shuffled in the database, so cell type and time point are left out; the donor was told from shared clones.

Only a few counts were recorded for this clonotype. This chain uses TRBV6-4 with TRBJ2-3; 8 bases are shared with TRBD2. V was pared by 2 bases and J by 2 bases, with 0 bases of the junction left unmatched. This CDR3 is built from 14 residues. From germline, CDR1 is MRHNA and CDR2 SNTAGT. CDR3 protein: CASSDGLATDTQYF. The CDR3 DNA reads TGTGCCAGCAGTGACGGACTAGCCACAGATACGCAGTATTTT.

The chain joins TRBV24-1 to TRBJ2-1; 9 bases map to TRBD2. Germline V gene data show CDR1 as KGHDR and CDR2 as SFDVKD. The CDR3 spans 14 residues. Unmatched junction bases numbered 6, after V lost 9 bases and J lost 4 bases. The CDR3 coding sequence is TGTGCCACCGGAAGCGGGAGGAGATACAATGAGCAGTTCTTC. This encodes CATGSGRRYNEQFF.

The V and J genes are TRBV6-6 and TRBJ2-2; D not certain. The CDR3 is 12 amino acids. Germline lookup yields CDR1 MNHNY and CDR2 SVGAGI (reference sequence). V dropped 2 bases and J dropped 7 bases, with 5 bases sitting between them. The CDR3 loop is CASSYGRGELFF. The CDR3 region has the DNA TGTGCCAGCAGTTACGGGCGCGGGGAGCTGTTTTTT.

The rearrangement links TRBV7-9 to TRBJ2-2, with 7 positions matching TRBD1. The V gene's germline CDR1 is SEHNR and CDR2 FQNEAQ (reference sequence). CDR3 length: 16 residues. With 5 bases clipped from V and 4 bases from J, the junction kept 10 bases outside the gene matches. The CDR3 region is CASSLQGQSFTGELFF. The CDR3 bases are TGTGCCAGCAGCCTCCAGGGACAGTCTTTCACCGGGGAGCTGTTTTTT.

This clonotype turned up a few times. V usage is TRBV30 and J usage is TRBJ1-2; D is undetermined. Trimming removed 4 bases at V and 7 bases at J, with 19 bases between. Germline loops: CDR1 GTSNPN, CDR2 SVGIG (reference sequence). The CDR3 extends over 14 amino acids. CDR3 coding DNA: TGTGCCTGGAACCAACCGAGGGTTTTGCGTGGCTACACCTTC. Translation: CAWNQPRVLRGYTF.

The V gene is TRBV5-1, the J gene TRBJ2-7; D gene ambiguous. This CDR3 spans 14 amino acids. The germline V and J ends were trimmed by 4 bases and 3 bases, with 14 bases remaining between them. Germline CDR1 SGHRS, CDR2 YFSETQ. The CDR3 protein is CASSPAAAGYEQYF. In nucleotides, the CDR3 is TGCGCCAGCAGCCCTGCGGCGGCCGGCTACGAGCAGTACTTC.